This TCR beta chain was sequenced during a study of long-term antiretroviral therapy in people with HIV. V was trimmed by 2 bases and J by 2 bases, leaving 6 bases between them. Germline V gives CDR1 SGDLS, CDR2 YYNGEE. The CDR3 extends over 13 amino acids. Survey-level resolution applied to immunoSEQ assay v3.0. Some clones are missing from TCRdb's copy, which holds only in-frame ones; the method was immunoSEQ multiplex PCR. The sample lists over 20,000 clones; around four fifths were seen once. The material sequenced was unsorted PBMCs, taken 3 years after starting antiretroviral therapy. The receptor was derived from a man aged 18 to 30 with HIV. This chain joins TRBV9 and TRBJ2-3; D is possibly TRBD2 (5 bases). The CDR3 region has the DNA TGTGCCAGCAGCGTCGGGAACACAGATACGCAGTATTTT. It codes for CASSVGNTDTQYF.